This TCR beta chain was retrieved from a study of T-cell memory formation after mild COVID-19. Whole-study findings and limits: Specificity for SARS-CoV-2 was not confirmed among the second-wave clones peaking on day 37.

Each CDR3 protein gets one entry after TCRdb re-called the 5' RACE reads with MiXCR. The sample carries roughly 130,000 distinct CDR3 sequences, about 17% recorded once. Concerning this clonotype itself: Its antigen is undetermined.

V was cut by 1 base and J by 0 bases, with 9 bases left in between. This CDR3 has 15 residues. Germline V gives CDR1 LGHNA, CDR2 YSLEER. This clonotype was sampled from a man aged 18 to 35 who had mild COVID-19 (a few samples of this study predate the infection). Cell type and time point are not known. V usage is TRBV4-3 and J usage is TRBJ1-2; D is ambiguous. The source material was PBMCs or a T cell subset sorted from them (not recorded which). CDR3 amino acids: CASSQVLAANYGYTF. The CDR3 DNA reads TGCGCCAGCAGCCAAGTCCTTGCGGCTAACTATGGCTACACCTTC.